This entry describes one T cell receptor (beta chain). Antigen unknown. The data are from a study of a mutant IDH1 vaccine in newly diagnosed glioma. In the study overall: Patients received eight vaccinations in weeks 1, 3, 5, 7, 11, 15, 19, 23. Investigators started vaccination 4-6 weeks after radiotherapy alone, or with temozolomide cycles. Earlier therapy was either radiotherapy, temozolomide, or both, and most got both.

Time point defined: week 11, during vaccination. What each vaccine dose contained was 300 ug of mutant IDH1 20-mer peptide, accompanied by topical imiquimod. Looked up from germline, CDR1 is MNHNY and CDR2 is SVGAGI (reference sequence). V lost 7 bases, J lost 5 bases, and 11 bases lay in between. This CDR3 comprises 13 residues. TCRdb keeps only in-frame clones here, not all; method: immunoSEQ multiplex PCR. This table has roughly 70,000 clones, approximately 84% appearing once. The chain couples TRBV6-6 to TRBJ1-4; D gene uncertain. The material was PBMCs, obtained from a glioma patient whose treatment included an IDH1 peptide vaccine. The source of this sequence is a woman aged 45-65 years with glioma. CDR3 residues: CASTARSNEKLFF. In DNA, the CDR3 is TGTGCCAGCACGGCGCGGAGCAATGAAAAACTGTTTTTT.